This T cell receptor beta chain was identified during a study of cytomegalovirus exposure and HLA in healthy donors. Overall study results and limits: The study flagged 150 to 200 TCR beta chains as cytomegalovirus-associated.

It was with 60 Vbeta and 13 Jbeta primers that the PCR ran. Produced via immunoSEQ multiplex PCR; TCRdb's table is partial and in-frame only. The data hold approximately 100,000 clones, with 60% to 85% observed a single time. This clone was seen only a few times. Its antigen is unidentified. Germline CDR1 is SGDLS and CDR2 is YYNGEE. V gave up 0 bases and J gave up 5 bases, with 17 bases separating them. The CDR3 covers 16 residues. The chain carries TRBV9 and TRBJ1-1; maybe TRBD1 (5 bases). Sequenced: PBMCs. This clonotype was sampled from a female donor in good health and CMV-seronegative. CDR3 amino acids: CASSVVTAGVGTEAFF. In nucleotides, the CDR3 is TGTGCCAGCAGCGTAGTAACAGCGGGGGTGGGGACTGAAGCTTTCTTT.